These 13 T cell receptor beta chains came from one sample sequenced in a study of Graves' ophthalmopathy and Graves' hyperthyroidism. Using RNA transcripts, the TCR beta CDR3 regions were amplified. HTBI-primed RT-PCR formed the first round, and a multiplex PCR formed the second. In TCRdb, the multiplex PCR reads were re-called with MiXCR into one record per CDR3 protein. Of around 1,000,000 distinct CDR3 sequences listed, 35% to 40% are singletons. Sequences were obtained from peripheral blood or thyroid tissue (not recorded which). The receptors stem from an adult man with Graves' hyperthyroidism.

The CDR3 here is CASGIQGAYEQYF. Written as DNA, the CDR3 is TGTGCCAGCGGAATACAGGGGGCGTACGAGCAGTACTTC. V usage is TRBV14 and J usage is TRBJ2-7, with 9 bases fitting TRBD1. Germline CDR1 is SGHDN and CDR2 is FVKESK. This CDR3 has 13 residues. The V and J ends lost 8 bases and 4 bases, in that order; junction bases with no gene match: 6.

This clonotype was observed a few times. This chain's CDR3 is CSVAGRDSNQPQYF. Here the CDR3 DNA reads TGCAGCGTTGCCGGCAGGGATAGCAATCAGCCCCAGTACTTC. This rearrangement joins TRBV29-1 to TRBJ2-5, with D perhaps matching TRBD1 (5 bases). Trimming took off 4 bases at V and 9 bases at J, with 21 bases between the two ends. This CDR3 spans 14 amino acids. CDR1 SQVTM and CDR2 ANQGSEA come from the germline V gene.

The chain links TRBV14 to TRBJ2-5; 8 nucleotides agree with TRBD1. Per the germline V gene, CDR1 is SGHDN and CDR2 is FVKESK. Trimming cost V 8 bases and J 5 bases; bases outside gene matches: 10. This CDR3 region has 14 residues. In DNA, the CDR3 is TGTGCCAGCCGAGATTCCGGACAGGGCGAGACCCAGTACTTC. Protein product: CASRDSGQGETQYF.

This clonotype appeared many times. The rearrangement uses TRBV7-8 and TRBJ2-7, with 13 bases fitting TRBD2. CDR3 size: 16 residues. V trimming: 3 bases; J trimming: 9 bases; junction bases outside the gene matches: 11. CDR1 is SGHVS and CDR2 is FQNEAQ in the germline V gene. As DNA, the CDR3 is TGTGCCAGCAGCTTGGGCGGGACTAGCGGGGAGAGGGGGCAGTACTTC. Its protein is CASSLGGTSGERGQYF.

The V call is TRBV2, the J call TRBJ2-5, with a possible D match to TRBD1 (5 bases). This CDR3 has 17 residues. Per germline, CDR1 SNHLY and CDR2 FYNNEI. Trimming took 4 bases from V and 3 from J, leaving 21 bases between them. CDR3 nucleotide sequence: TGTGCCAGCAGTGGTGACAGAGTCGGACGGAACGAAGAGACCCAGTACTTC. Its translation: CASSGDRVGRNEETQYF.

This clonotype has a handful of counts. The gene calls are TRBV10-3 and TRBJ1-3, with D uncertain. The germline V gene has CDR1 ENHRY and CDR2 SYGVKD. This CDR3 contains 15 residues. The ends were cut back, 0 bases at V and 0 bases at J, with 6 bases in the middle. The CDR3 nucleotides are TGTGCCATCAGTGAGTCGGAGAGCTCTGGAAACACCATATATTTT. Translation: CAISESESSGNTIYF.

The chain uses TRBV25-1 and TRBJ1-6; D is undetermined. The CDR3 spans 15 residues. V dropped 6 bases and J dropped 9 bases, with 18 bases sitting between them. Germline assignment: CDR1 MGHDK and CDR2 SYGVNS. The CDR3: CASRTMSGHSSPLHF. The CDR3 DNA follows: TGTGCCAGCAGGACCATGTCTGGGCATAGTTCACCCCTCCACTTT.

At least ten counts were recorded for this clonotype. The chain has TRBV9 and TRBJ2-7; TRBD1 matches 7 bases. Losses at the gene ends were 0 bases for V and 5 bases for J; bases not matched to a gene: 2. This CDR3 region has 13 residues. Germline loops: CDR1 SGDLS, CDR2 YYNGEE. The CDR3 here is CASSVEGADEQYF. The DNA for the CDR3 is TGTGCCAGCAGCGTAGAGGGGGCAGACGAGCAGTACTTC.

Concerning this clonotype itself: A much larger clone lies a single base off, so this may be a read error. This rearrangement joins TRBV12-3 or TRBV12-4 to TRBJ1-2, with D possibly matching TRBD1 (5 bases). The CDR3 runs to 14 residues. In DNA form, the CDR3 reads TGTGCCATCAGTTACTCGACCGGGGGCTATGGCTACACCTTC. Amino acid sequence: CAISYSTGGYGYTF.

V usage is TRBV2 and J usage is TRBJ2-2; the match to TRBD1 covers 11 bases. CDR1 is SNHLY and CDR2 is FYNNEI in the germline V gene. J was trimmed by 2 bases and V by 2 bases; bases with no gene match: 7. This CDR3 comprises 18 residues. The CDR3 sequence: CASSERGTGGRNTGELFF. CDR3 bases: TGTGCCAGCAGTGAACGGGGGACAGGGGGGCGCAACACCGGGGAGCTGTTTTTT.

Ten or more counts support this clonotype. CDR3 sequence (DNA): TGTGCCAGCCGGGCCCCCGAGAGAGCTGAAGCTTTCTTT. This translates into CASRAPERAEAFF. V is TRBV2 and J is TRBJ1-1; no definite D call. The CDR3 is 13 amino acids. Germline V gene data show CDR1 as SNHLY and CDR2 as FYNNEI. Trimming left V 8 bases short and J 6 bases short, with 16 bases between.

In this sample, this clonotype turned up many times. The gene calls are TRBV5-1 and TRBJ1-1; TRBD1 matches 9 bases. J gave up 1 base and V 4 bases, and 8 bases lay outside the gene matches. CDR1 and CDR2 from the germline V gene are SGHRS and YFSETQ. This CDR3 has 16 amino acids. The CDR3 bases are TGCGCCAGCAGCCCCGACGTGGGACAGGGGAACACTGAAGCTTTCTTT. It specifies CASSPDVGQGNTEAFF.

The V gene is TRBV18, the J gene TRBJ1-1; D ambiguous. The CDR3 extends over 15 amino acids. V lost 0 bases, J lost 10 bases, and 18 bases lay in between. Germline CDR1 KGHSH, CDR2 LQKENI. CDR3 loop: CASSPPSERAGVAFF. The CDR3, as DNA: TGTGCCAGCTCACCACCGAGTGAAAGGGCAGGCGTAGCTTTCTTT.